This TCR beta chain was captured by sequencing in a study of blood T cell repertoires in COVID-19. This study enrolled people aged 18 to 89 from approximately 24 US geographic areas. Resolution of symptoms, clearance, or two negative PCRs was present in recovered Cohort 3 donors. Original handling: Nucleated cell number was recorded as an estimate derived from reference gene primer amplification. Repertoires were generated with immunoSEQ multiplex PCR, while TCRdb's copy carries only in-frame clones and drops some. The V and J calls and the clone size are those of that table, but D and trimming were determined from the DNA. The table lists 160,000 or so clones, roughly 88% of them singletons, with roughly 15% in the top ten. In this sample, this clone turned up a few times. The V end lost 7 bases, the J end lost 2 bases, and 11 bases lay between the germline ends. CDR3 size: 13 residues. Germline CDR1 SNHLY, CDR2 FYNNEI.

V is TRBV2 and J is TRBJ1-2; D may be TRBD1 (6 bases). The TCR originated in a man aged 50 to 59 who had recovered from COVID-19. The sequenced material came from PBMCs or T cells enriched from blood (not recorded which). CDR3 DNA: TGTGCCAGCAACCCAGGGGCAAACTATGGCTACACCTTC. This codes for CASNPGANYGYTF.